This T cell receptor (beta chain) was sequenced in a study of Ad26.COV2.S vaccination and SARS-CoV-2 variants. In regard to this clone: Its target is unknown.

TCRdb's table, derived via immunoSEQ multiplex PCR, lists solely in-frame clones and lacks some. This table holds 430,000 or so clones, approximately 92% found once. Treatment reported: some 19 received Ad26.COV2.S at low or high dose, single or two shots; 5 received placebo; per-sample allocation not given. Specimens were obtained on day 63 following the first vaccine or placebo injection. CDR1 and CDR2 (germline): SGHTA, FQGNSA. Between the trimmed V and J ends, which lost 2 bases and 0 bases, there was a span of 8 bases. The CDR3 is 15 residues long. General study results and limits: Analyses that measured TCR breadth and depth may have underestimated total T cell responses. After vaccination, substantial breadth of spike-specific CD8+ and CD4+ responses was reported. Compared with placebo recipients, vaccine recipients had higher spike-specific TCR breadth.

This TCR was recovered from a person between 18 and 65 years old who received the Ad26.COV2.S COVID-19 vaccine or a placebo. J is TRBJ1-3 and V is TRBV7-2; weak D call: TRBD1 (6 bases). Sample: peripheral blood, taken in a trial of Ad26.COV2.S vaccine versus placebo. CDR3 region: CASSLQGHSGNTIYF. CDR3 nucleotide sequence: TGTGCCAGCAGCTTACAGGGGCACTCTGGAAACACCATATATTTT. The whole variable domain, filled in from reference TRBV7-2 and TRBJ1-3, reads GAGVSQSPSNKVTEKGKDVELRCDPISGHTALYWYRQSLGQGLEFLIYFQGNSAPDKSGLPSDRFSAERTGGSVSTLTIQRTQQEDSAVYLCASSLQGHSGNTIYFGEGSWLTVV.